Each of the 29 T cell receptor beta chains below was sequenced from the same sample in a study of blood T cells in healthy people across ages. Then a second PCR, running about 7 to 11 cycles, was carried out with a sample-barcoded 5' primer and a J-beta primer mix. TCRdb called the 5' RACE reads again in MiXCR, with one record for every CDR3 protein. The sample has 650,000 to 800,000 distinct CDR3 sequences, about 42% seen once; the top ten hold approximately 19%. Material for sequencing was blood. Receptor source: a man aged 55 to 70 in good health.

The chain employs TRBV29-1 and TRBJ2-7; TRBD1 aligns across 9 bases. CDR1 and CDR2 (germline): SQVTM, ANQGSEA. The CDR3 runs 13 residues. The trim removed 6 bases at V and 5 bases at J, leaving 8 bases unmatched. The DNA for the CDR3 is TGCAGCGTCGGGGACAGGGTTAGACACGAGCAGTACTTC. Translated, it gives CSVGDRVRHEQYF.

The rearrangement joins TRBV28 to TRBJ2-3, with 7 bases fitting TRBD1. The CDR3 spans 15 residues. Germline CDR1 is MDHEN and CDR2 is SYDVKM. Trimming removed 10 bases from V and 4 bases from J; junction bases left unmatched: 14. The CDR3 protein is CATSEDRTFADTQYF. The CDR3 bases are TGTGCCACAAGCGAGGACAGGACGTTCGCAGATACGCAGTATTTT.

The CDR3: CASSYGQFRQPQHF. The CDR3 DNA is TGTGCCAGCAGCTACGGACAGTTCAGGCAGCCCCAGCATTTT. The chain is built from TRBV6-2 or TRBV6-3 and TRBJ1-5; TRBD1 is a possible D gene (6 bases). V lost 6 bases and J lost 7, with 16 bases in between. This CDR3 has 14 residues. The germline V gene has CDR1 MNHEY and CDR2 SVGEGT.

This clonotype was counted at least ten times. The chain joins TRBV11-2 to TRBJ2-3; D not certain. This CDR3 is built from 14 residues. V dropped 1 base and J dropped 1 base, with 6 bases sitting between them. From germline, CDR1 is SGHAT and CDR2 FQNNGV. The CDR3, as DNA: TGTGCCAGCAGCTTAGGGACCCGCACAGATACGCAGTATTTT. This encodes CASSLGTRTDTQYF.

Only a few counts were recorded for this clonotype. The CDR3 coding sequence is TGTGCCAGCCGTAGCGGGGGGTTCCACGAGCAGTACTTC. Residues: CASRSGGFHEQYF. The J gene is TRBJ2-4, the V gene TRBV28; 10 bases agree with TRBD2. The J call could be wrong; TRBJ2-7 is a better fit for the DNA end. Looked up from germline, CDR1 is MDHEN and CDR2 is SYDVKM. The CDR3 is 13 amino acids.

The rearrangement joins TRBV4-1 to TRBJ2-3; possibly TRBD1 for D (6 bases). The germline V gene has CDR1 MGHRA and CDR2 YSYEKL. CDR3 size: 15 residues. Trimming took 0 bases from V and 6 from J, leaving 13 bases between them. CDR3 in amino acids: CASSQDDRYWDTQYF. The CDR3 bases are TGCGCCAGCAGCCAAGATGACAGGTATTGGGATACGCAGTATTTT.

The rearrangement links TRBV27 to TRBJ1-2, with a possible D match to TRBD1 (6 bases). CDR1 and CDR2 (germline): MNHEY, SMNVEV (reference sequence). V lost 0 bases, J lost 2 bases, and 22 bases lay in between. CDR3 length: 19 residues. The CDR3 sequence is CASSLSIPSTWGANYGYTF. Written as DNA, the CDR3 is TGTGCCAGCAGTTTATCGATTCCTTCAACGTGGGGGGCCAACTATGGCTACACCTTC.

This clonotype was seen a handful of times. The V call is TRBV7-2, the J call TRBJ2-5; 12 bases match TRBD2. The CDR3 length is 16 residues. The V and J ends lost 5 bases and 4 bases, in that order; junction bases with no gene match: 8. The germline V gene has CDR1 SGHTA and CDR2 FQGNSA. Here the CDR3 DNA reads TGTGCCAGCAGCATTAGACTAGCGGGGGTAGGAGAGACCCAGTACTTC. The encoded protein is CASSIRLAGVGETQYF. The whole variable domain, filled in from reference TRBV7-2 and TRBJ2-5, reads GAGVSQSPSNKVTEKGKDVELRCDPISGHTALYWYRQSLGQGLEFLIYFQGNSAPDKSGLPSDRFSAERTGGSVSTLTIQRTQQEDSAVYLCASSIRLAGVGETQYFGPGTRLLVL.

The sample holds a few counts of this clonotype. The chain links TRBV27 to TRBJ1-4, with 10 bases aligning to TRBD1. The CDR3 has 14 amino acids. CDR1 and CDR2 from the germline V gene are MNHEY and SMNVEV (reference sequence). J lost 11 bases, V lost 4 bases, and 7 bases had no gene match. The CDR3 DNA follows: TGTGCCAGCAGTTCCCCCGGGACAGGGGCGAAACTGTTTTTT. Its translation is CASSSPGTGAKLFF. The entire variable domain, with the rest obtained from reference TRBV27 and TRBJ1-4, is as follows: EAQVTQNPRYLITVTGKKLTVTCSQNMNHEYMSWYRQDPGLGLRQIYYSMNVEVTDKGDVPEGYKVSRKEKRNFPLILESPSPNQTSLYFCASSSPGTGAKLFFGSGTQLSVL.

In its sample, this clonotype was seen a few times. The chain is built from TRBV27 and TRBJ2-6; D remains ambiguous. Germline CDR1 and CDR2: MNHEY and SMNVEV (reference sequence). V lost 3 bases and J 0 bases, leaving 6 bases between the germline ends. CDR3 length: 15 residues. CDR3 nucleotide sequence: TGTGCCAGCAGTTTGGCCCTCTCTGGGGCCAACGTCCTGACTTTC. Protein product: CASSLALSGANVLTF.

This rearrangement joins TRBV28 to TRBJ1-2; 9 bases agree with TRBD1. This CDR3 has 14 amino acids. Germline V CDR1 and CDR2: MDHEN, SYDVKM. The V and J ends lost 3 bases and 5 bases, in that order; junction bases with no gene match: 4. In DNA, the CDR3 is TGTGCCAGCAGTTTTGGGGACAGGGATTATGGCTACACCTTC. Encoded protein: CASSFGDRDYGYTF.

The genes are TRBV6-1 and TRBJ2-2, with 10 bases identical to TRBD2. Germline assignment: CDR1 MNHNS and CDR2 SASEGT. The CDR3 totals 15 residues. With V trimmed by 4 bases and J by 5 bases, 4 bases remained unmatched. CDR3 sequence reads: CASSGLAGDTGELFF. In nucleotides, the CDR3 is TGTGCCAGCAGTGGGCTAGCGGGAGATACCGGGGAGCTGTTTTTT.

The chain recombines TRBV20-1 with TRBJ1-2; a possible D gene is TRBD1 (5 bases). The CDR3 sequence is 13 residues long. Germline V gene data show CDR1 as DFQATT and CDR2 as SNEGSKA (reference sequence). V lost 0 bases and J lost 10, with 15 bases in between. CDR3 nucleotide sequence: TGCAGTGCTAGAGATCCAGGGTTGCAAGACTACACCTTC. This sequence encodes CSARDPGLQDYTF.

This chain links TRBV3-1 with TRBJ2-7, with D perhaps TRBD1 (5 bases). The CDR3 consists of 14 residues. V lost 3 bases to trimming and J lost 2 bases, with 11 bases between them. Germline CDR1 LGHDT, CDR2 YNNKEL (reference sequence). DNA of the CDR3: TGTGCCAGCAGCCAGGGGCCGCCGACCTACGAGCAGTACTTC. Translating it yields CASSQGPPTYEQYF.

This chain links TRBV10-3 with TRBJ2-3; 11 bases map to TRBD2. With 10 bases clipped from V and 1 base from J, the junction kept 7 bases outside the gene matches. The CDR3 length is 15 residues. Germline V gene lookup returns CDR1 ENHRY and CDR2 SYGVKD. CDR3 in amino acids: CATKTSGDRTDTQYF. The CDR3 nucleotides read TGTGCCACCAAGACTAGCGGGGACCGCACAGATACGCAGTATTTT.

CDR3 DNA sequence: TGTGCCAGCAGCTTAGATTCCAGCTTTGGCACTGAAGCTTTCTTT. Its translation is CASSLDSSFGTEAFF. V gene TRBV11-2 combines with J gene TRBJ1-1; D is unclear. V gave up 0 bases and J gave up 4 bases, with 12 bases separating them. Germline values: CDR1 SGHAT, CDR2 FQNNGV. This CDR3 has 15 residues.

J is TRBJ1-5 and V is TRBV14, with D tentatively TRBD1 (5 bases). Germline assignment: CDR1 SGHDN and CDR2 FVKESK. The V end was cut by 3 bases, the J end by 5 bases, with 20 bases between. The CDR3 is 17 amino acids. The CDR3 region has the DNA TGTGCCAGCAGCCATGATAAGGGGCGCGTAGTCGATCAGCCCCAGCATTTT. Protein: CASSHDKGRVVDQPQHF.

In its sample, this clonotype was seen a few times. The rearrangement joins TRBV10-3 to TRBJ2-1; D is possibly TRBD1 or TRBD2 (6 bases each). The V end lost 0 bases, the J end lost 5 bases, and 20 bases lay between the germline ends. Germline V lookup: CDR1 ENHRY, CDR2 SYGVKD. CDR3 length: 18 amino acids. The CDR3 nucleotides read TGTGCCATCAGTGAGTCCCCGACTCGAGGGGGGAACAACAATGAGCAGTTCTTC. Amino acid sequence: CAISESPTRGGNNNEQFF.

V and J are TRBV20-1 and TRBJ2-7; weak D call: TRBD1 (5 bases). CDR1 and CDR2 (germline): DFQATT, SNEGSKA (reference sequence). Trimming removed 0 bases at V and 2 bases at J, with 11 bases between. The CDR3 has 14 amino acids. CDR3 protein: CSARDGQGPYEQYF. CDR3 sequence (DNA): TGCAGTGCTAGAGATGGGCAGGGCCCCTACGAGCAGTACTTC.

The rearrangement joins TRBV7-8 to TRBJ2-7; 7 nucleotides line up with TRBD1. Germline V gene data show CDR1 as SGHVS and CDR2 as FQNEAQ. This CDR3 is built from 18 residues. The V and J ends lost 4 bases and 3 bases, in that order; junction bases with no gene match: 18. The CDR3 here is CASSSVRFSGQMNYEQYF. The CDR3 DNA reads as TGTGCCAGCAGCTCGGTCCGCTTTTCGGGACAGATGAACTACGAGCAGTACTTC.

The V and J genes are TRBV9 and TRBJ2-1; the D gene is possibly TRBD2 (6 bases). The germline V gene has CDR1 SGDLS and CDR2 YYNGEE. The CDR3 extends over 15 amino acids. Trimming shortened V by 0 bases and J by 1 base, and 8 bases separated the two germline ends. The DNA for the CDR3 is TGTGCCAGCAGCGTAGGGAGGGGTTCCTACAATGAGCAGTTCTTC. This translates into CASSVGRGSYNEQFF.

This chain joins TRBV11-2 and TRBJ2-5, with D possibly matching TRBD1 (5 bases). There are 13 residues in the CDR3. With 3 bases removed from V and 5 bases from J, the gap between germline ends came to 10 bases. Germline V CDR1 and CDR2: SGHAT, FQNNGV. CDR3: CASSFRVSETQYF. The DNA of the CDR3 is TGTGCCAGCAGCTTCAGGGTATCGGAGACCCAGTACTTC.

This rearrangement joins TRBV20-1 to TRBJ2-7; TRBD1 matches 8 bases. Losses at the gene ends were 0 bases for V and 1 base for J; bases not matched to a gene: 8. Germline V CDR1 and CDR2: DFQATT, SNEGSKA (reference sequence). This CDR3 comprises 16 residues. The CDR3 nucleotides read TGCAGTGCTAGAGATCAGAAGACAGGGGCTTCCTACGAGCAGTACTTC. It specifies CSARDQKTGASYEQYF.

This clonotype was seen a handful of times. The V and J genes are TRBV6-4 and TRBJ1-6; D possibly corresponds to TRBD1 (6 bases). Per germline, CDR1 MRHNA and CDR2 SNTAGT. The CDR3 length is 13 residues. V lost 5 bases and J lost 7, with 9 bases in between. The CDR3 DNA follows: TGTGCCAGCAGTACAGGGATGAATTCACCCCTCCACTTT. Protein sequence: CASSTGMNSPLHF.

Details on this clonotype: The junction does not match germline at one end; this may be a read error. The CDR3 DNA is TGTGCTAGCACAGCATCCTCCTACAATGAGCAGTTCTTC. Amino acids: CASTASSYNEQFF. The V and J genes are TRBV6-6 and TRBJ2-1; the D is unclear. Germline CDR1 MNHNY, CDR2 SVGAGI (reference sequence). The CDR3 runs to 13 residues.

The chain uses TRBV29-1 and TRBJ2-7; D is perhaps TRBD2 (7 bases). Germline V CDR1 and CDR2: SQVTM, ANQGSEA. Deletions cut 4 bases from V and 0 bases from J, with 16 bases between. This CDR3 has 15 residues. This CDR3 reads CSVGGEGGTSYEQYF. DNA of the CDR3: TGCAGCGTTGGGGGAGAGGGGGGGACCTCCTACGAGCAGTACTTC.

The rearrangement links TRBV20-1 to TRBJ1-5; D unclear. This CDR3 has 15 residues. CDR1 and CDR2 (germline): DFQATT, SNEGSKA (reference sequence). V gave up 0 bases and J gave up 0 bases, with 9 bases separating them. The CDR3 DNA reads TGCAGTGCTAGAGATAGCACCGATAGCAATCAGCCCCAGCATTTT. It is translated as CSARDSTDSNQPQHF.

The V and J genes are TRBV6-5 and TRBJ1-1; 7 nucleotides align to TRBD1. CDR1 is MNHEY and CDR2 is SVGAGI in the germline V gene. The V and J ends lost 2 bases and 7 bases, in that order; junction bases with no gene match: 1. The CDR3 has 12 amino acids. The CDR3 region is CASSYRTGEAFF. CDR3 coding DNA: TGTGCCAGCAGTTACCGGACAGGTGAAGCTTTCTTT.

The chain carries TRBV7-6 and TRBJ2-3; TRBD1 agrees at 8 bases. Germline CDR1 and CDR2: SGHVS and FNYEAQ. Unmatched junction bases numbered 9, after V lost 1 base and J lost 6 bases. CDR3 length equals 16 residues. The CDR3 DNA reads as TGTGCCAGCAGCTTAGGCTACGGACAGGGCCCCGATACGCAGTATTTT. Encoded protein: CASSLGYGQGPDTQYF.